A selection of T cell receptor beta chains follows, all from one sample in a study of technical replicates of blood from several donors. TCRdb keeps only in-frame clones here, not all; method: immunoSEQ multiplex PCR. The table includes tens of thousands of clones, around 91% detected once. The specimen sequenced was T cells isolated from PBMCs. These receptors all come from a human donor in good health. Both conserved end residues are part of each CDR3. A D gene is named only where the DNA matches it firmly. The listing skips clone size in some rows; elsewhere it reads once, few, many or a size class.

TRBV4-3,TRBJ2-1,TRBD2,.,CASSQDLSGREYEQFF,TGCGCCAGCAGCCAAGATTTAAGCGGGAGGGAGTATGAGCAGTTCTTC
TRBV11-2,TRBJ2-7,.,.,CASSWAQGMEYF,TGTGCCAGCAGCTGGGCGCAGGGGATGGAGTACTTC
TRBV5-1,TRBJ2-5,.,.,CASSLNGVQETQYF,TGCGCCAGCAGCTTGAACGGGGTTCAAGAGACCCAGTACTTC
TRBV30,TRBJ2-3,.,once,CAWSPGAGADTQYF,TGTGCCTGGAGCCCGGGAGCCGGAGCAGATACGCAGTATTTT
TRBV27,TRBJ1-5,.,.,CASSLSAGAQPQHF,TGTGCCAGCAGTTTATCGGCGGGAGCTCAGCCCCAGCATTTT
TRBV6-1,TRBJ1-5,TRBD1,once,CASSADRGTHQPQHF,TGTGCCAGCAGTGCTGACAGGGGGACCCATCAGCCCCAGCATTTT
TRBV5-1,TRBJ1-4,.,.,CASKEGEREKLFF,TGCGCCAGCAAGGAGGGAGAACGTGAAAAACTGTTTTTT
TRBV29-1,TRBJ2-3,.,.,CSGETSTDTQYF,TGCAGCGGCGAGACAAGCACAGATACGCAGTATTTT
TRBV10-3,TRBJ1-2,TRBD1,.,CAIREAVSGTGFYGYTF,TGTGCCATCAGGGAGGCTGTTTCCGGGACAGGGTTCTATGGCTACACCTTC
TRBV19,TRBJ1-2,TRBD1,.,CASSSSGDRVGYTF,TGTGCCAGTAGTTCAAGCGGGGACAGGGTTGGCTACACCTTC
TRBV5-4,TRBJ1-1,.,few,CASSDDRLEAFF,TGTGCCAGCAGCGATGACCGACTCGAAGCTTTCTTT
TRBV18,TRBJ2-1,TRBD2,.,CASSPRPSGYNEQFF,TGTGCCAGCTCACCACGGCCTAGCGGGTACAATGAGCAGTTCTTC
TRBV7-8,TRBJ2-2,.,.,CASSLPPYTGELFF,TGTGCCAGCAGCCTCCCCCCCTACACCGGGGAGCTGTTTTTT
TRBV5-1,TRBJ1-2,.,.,CASSLQENYGYTF,TGCGCCAGCAGCTTACAGGAAAACTATGGCTACACCTTC
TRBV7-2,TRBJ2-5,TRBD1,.,CASSSTGFQETQYF,TGTGCCAGCAGCTCGACAGGGTTCCAAGAGACCCAGTACTTC
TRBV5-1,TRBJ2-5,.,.,CASSIGSWETQYF,TGCGCCAGCAGCATCGGGTCCTGGGAGACCCAGTACTTC
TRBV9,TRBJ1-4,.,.,CASQARAGVSEKLFF,TGTGCCAGCCAAGCAAGGGCCGGGGTTAGTGAAAAACTGTTTTTT
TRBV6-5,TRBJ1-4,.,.,CASSYSLYLPSSLFF,TGTGCCAGCAGTTACTCGCTTTACCTACCCTCTTCCCTGTTTTTT
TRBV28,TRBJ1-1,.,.,CASSRTAVAFF,TGTGCCAGCAGCCGTACAGCGGTAGCTTTCTTT
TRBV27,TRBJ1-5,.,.,CASSLMAGRSNQPQHF,TGTGCCAGCAGTTTAATGGCAGGGAGGAGCAATCAGCCCCAGCATTTT
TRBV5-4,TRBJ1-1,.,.,CASSLFSVNTEAFF,TGTGCCAGCAGCTTGTTTTCGGTTAACACTGAAGCTTTCTTT
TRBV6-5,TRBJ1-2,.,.,CATKTGYLYGYTF,TGTGCCACCAAAACAGGGTATCTTTATGGCTACACCTTC
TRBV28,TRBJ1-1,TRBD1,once,CASRSGGMNTEAFF,TGTGCCAGCAGATCAGGGGGGATGAACACTGAAGCTTTCTTT
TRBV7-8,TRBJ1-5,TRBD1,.,CASSAQGSSNQPQHF,TGTGCCAGCAGCGCACAGGGGAGTAGCAATCAGCCCCAGCATTTT
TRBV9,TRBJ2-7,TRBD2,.,CASSRSGRVHEQYF,TGTGCCAGCAGCCGGAGCGGGAGGGTCCACGAGCAGTACTTC
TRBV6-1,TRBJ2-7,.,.,CAGGDHSYEQYF,TGTGCCGGAGGGGACCATTCCTACGAGCAGTACTTC
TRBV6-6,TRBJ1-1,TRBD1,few,CASSSIGGEAFF,TGTGCCAGCAGTTCTATAGGGGGCGAAGCTTTCTTT
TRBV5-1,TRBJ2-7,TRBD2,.,CASSFTSGTLYEQYF,TGCGCCAGCAGCTTTACTAGCGGGACTTTATACGAGCAGTACTTC
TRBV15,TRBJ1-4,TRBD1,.,CATSRDFLDRGGEKLFF,TGTGCCACCAGCAGAGACTTTCTTGACAGGGGTGGCGAAAAACTGTTTTTT
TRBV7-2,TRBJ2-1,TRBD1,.,CASSLATGGNEQFF,TGTGCCAGCAGCTTAGCGACAGGGGGGAATGAGCAGTTCTTC
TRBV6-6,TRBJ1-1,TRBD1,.,CASSYGRTGNTEAFF,TGTGCCAGCAGTTACGGAAGGACAGGCAACACTGAAGCTTTCTTT
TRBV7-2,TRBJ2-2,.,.,CASSLGSPSSTPGELFF,TGTGCCAGCAGCTTAGGGAGTCCGTCGTCCACCCCCGGGGAGCTGTTTTTT
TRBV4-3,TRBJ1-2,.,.,CASSNKLDTMSYTF,TGCGCCAGCAGCAATAAATTGGATACTATGAGCTACACCTTC
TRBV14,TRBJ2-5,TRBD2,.,CASSPKQREIEETQYF,TGTGCCAGCAGCCCGAAACAGCGGGAGATTGAGGAGACCCAGTACTTC
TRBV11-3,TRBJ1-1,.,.,CASSLVTQSNTEAFF,TGTGCCAGCAGCTTGGTCACGCAGTCTAACACTGAAGCTTTCTTT
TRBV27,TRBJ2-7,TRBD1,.,CASSLLGTGPNYEQYF,TGTGCCAGCAGTTTATTAGGGACAGGGCCGAATTACGAGCAGTACTTC
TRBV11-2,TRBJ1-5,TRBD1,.,CASSLGQGFLQPQHF,TGTGCCAGCAGCTTAGGACAGGGTTTTTTGCAGCCCCAGCATTTT
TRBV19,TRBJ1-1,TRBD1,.,CASIGTGSRTEAFF,TGTGCCAGTATTGGGACAGGTTCTAGGACTGAAGCTTTCTTT
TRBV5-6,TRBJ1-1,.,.,CASSRLGSTAFF,TGTGCCAGCAGCAGGCTAGGGAGTACGGCTTTCTTT
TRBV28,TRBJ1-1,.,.,CASSFPAVAANTEAFF,TGTGCCAGCAGTTTCCCAGCGGTAGCAGCGAACACTGAAGCTTTCTTT
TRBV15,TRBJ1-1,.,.,CATSRDEEEAFF,TGTGCCACCAGCAGAGATGAGGAGGAAGCTTTCTTT
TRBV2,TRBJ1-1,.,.,CASSDERNTEAFF,TGTGCCAGCAGTGATGAGAGGAACACTGAAGCTTTCTTT
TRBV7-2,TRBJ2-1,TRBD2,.,CASTTSGRYNEQFF,TGTGCCAGCACTACTAGCGGGAGGTACAATGAGCAGTTCTTC
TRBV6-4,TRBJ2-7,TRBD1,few,CASSDSDRGEQYF,TGTGCCAGCAGTGACTCGGACAGGGGCGAGCAGTACTTC
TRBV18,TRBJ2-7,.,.,CASSPGRNSYEQYF,TGTGCCAGCTCACCAGGGAGGAACTCCTACGAGCAGTACTTC
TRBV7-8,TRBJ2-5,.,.,CASSPSMIQGQVAQYF,TGTGCCAGCAGCCCGAGCATGATACAGGGCCAGGTGGCCCAGTACTTC
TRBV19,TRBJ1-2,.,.,CASSELLRQTSGYTF,TGTGCCAGTAGCGAACTCCTAAGACAGACGTCCGGCTACACCTTC
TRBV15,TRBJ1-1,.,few,CATSVVREGTEAFF,TGTGCCACCAGCGTGGTCAGGGAGGGCACTGAAGCTTTCTTT
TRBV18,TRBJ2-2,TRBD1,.,CASSPRGTGPGTGELFF,TGTGCCAGCTCACCACGAGGGACAGGGCCGGGCACCGGGGAGCTGTTTTTT
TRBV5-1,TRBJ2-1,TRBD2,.,CASSLEPGGSGNEQFF,TGCGCCAGCAGCTTGGAACCGGGAGGTAGCGGGAATGAGCAGTTCTTC
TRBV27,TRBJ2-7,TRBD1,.,CASGLGGAYEQYF,TGTGCCAGCGGCTTAGGGGGCGCCTACGAGCAGTACTTC
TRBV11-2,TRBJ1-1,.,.,CASSLSFFPEAFF,TGTGCCAGCAGCTTATCGTTTTTCCCTGAAGCTTTCTTT
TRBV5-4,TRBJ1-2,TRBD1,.,CASSSARDRGWTF,TGTGCCAGCAGCTCCGCCCGGGACAGGGGGTGGACCTTC
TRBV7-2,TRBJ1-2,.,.,CASSSLTGGYGYTF,TGTGCCAGCAGCTCCCTGACAGGAGGCTATGGCTACACCTTC
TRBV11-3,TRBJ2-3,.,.,CASSQGGGREQYF,TGTGCCAGCAGCCAGGGAGGTGGTAGGGAACAGTATTTT